This T cell receptor beta chain was found in a study of cytomegalovirus exposure and HLA in healthy donors. Study as a whole: About 200 million T cells yielded approximately 100 million unique TCR beta sequences, as an earlier analysis found.

General observations from the study: In a later analysis, TCR beta V- and J-gene trimming showed a link to a missense DCLRE1C variant. The productive fraction for most TCR beta V segments was about 87% or about 30% in an earlier analysis.

Per germline, CDR1 SGHTA and CDR2 FQGTGA. Trimming took 4 bases from V and 2 from J; bases not matched to a gene: 4. This CDR3 contains 15 residues. This clone showed up just once. Its antigen remains unknown. The PCR had 60 Vbeta and 13 Jbeta primers. The protocol was immunoSEQ multiplex PCR, while the TCRdb copy is restricted to in-frame clones and leaves out a portion. The data contain 200,000 or so clones, around 80% of them singletons. V is TRBV7-3 and J is TRBJ2-1; TRBD2 aligns across 8 bases. Material: PBMCs. This clonotype originated in a man aged 30 to 45 in good health and CMV-seronegative. The CDR3 DNA reads as TGTGCCAGCAGCTCCGGGGGGGGTGCCTACAATGAGCAGTTCTTC. Amino acid sequence: CASSSGGGAYNEQFF.